The following is a T cell receptor beta chain sequence with its context. Antigen unknown. This sample stems from a study of glioma-infiltrating T cells after dendritic cell vaccination. Study results and caveats: Higher TCR clonality did not directly relate to longer survival.

TCRB CDR3 was amplified from 2 ug genomic DNA or less. Produced via immunoSEQ multiplex PCR; TCRdb's table is partial and in-frame only. Altogether 80,000 to 100,000 clones are present, about 80% being singletons, with the ten largest covering around 5.4%. Trimming at V came to 7 bases and at J to 3 bases, leaving 2 bases not matched to a gene. This CDR3 is 12 amino acids long. The germline gives CDR1 SQVTM, CDR2 ANQGSEA. This sequence originates from a human donor with glioblastoma. The chain recombines TRBV29-1 with TRBJ2-1; TRBD1 matches at 8 bases. The sequenced sample was blood, obtained before dendritic cell vaccination. Here the CDR3 DNA reads TGCAGCGCCGGACAGGGCTACAATGAGCAGTTCTTC. Amino acid sequence: CSAGQGYNEQFF.